This T cell receptor (beta chain) appears in the sequencing data of a study of early T cells in non-severe SARS-CoV-2 infection. TCRdb recomputed calls from the 5' RACE reads with MiXCR, one row per CDR3 protein. In the table there are about 80,000 distinct CDR3 sequences, roughly 13% of which are singletons. V was trimmed by 3 bases and J by 4 bases, leaving 3 bases between them. Germline assignment: CDR1 MDHEN and CDR2 SYDVKM. The CDR3 runs 11 residues. V usage is TRBV28 and J usage is TRBJ1-2, with D uncertain. The sequence derives from an adult who was a healthcare worker with PCR-confirmed SARS-CoV-2 infection or an uninfected control (not recorded which). Sequencing input: whole blood. The CDR3 protein is CASSLSYGYTF. The DNA of the CDR3 is TGTGCCAGCAGTTTGTCCTATGGCTACACCTTC.